The clone carrying this TCR beta chain has only one observation. Its antigen is still unknown. Only in-frame clones appear in the TCRdb table, and some are missing; sequencing was by immunoSEQ multiplex PCR. The sample consists of approximately 100,000 clones, 85% to 90% of them appearing once. This specimen belongs to a study of T cell responses to AZD1222 COVID-19 vaccine. In the study overall: Pooling was applied to second doses at about 4 or about 12 weeks. Overall study findings and caveats: The donor cohort was predominantly white British with a female majority, and clonal diversity may have been underestimated. CD4 TCRs covered the whole spike, strongest at regions 160-218 and 743-854. Reportedly, close to half of spike-specific TCRs are directed against unmutated variant regions.

This CDR3 has 14 residues. Trimming removed 6 bases from V and 1 base from J; junction bases left unmatched: 4. CDR1 and CDR2 from the germline V gene are MNHEY and SMNVEV (reference sequence). This rearrangement joins TRBV27 to TRBJ1-1, with 8 bases matching TRBD1. The specimen comprised peripheral blood, sampled on day 0 of AZD1222 vaccination. The sequence came from an adult in good health. The DNA for the CDR3 is TGTGCCAGCAGCAAGGACAGGGCGAACACTGAAGCTTTCTTT. Protein: CASSKDRANTEAFF.